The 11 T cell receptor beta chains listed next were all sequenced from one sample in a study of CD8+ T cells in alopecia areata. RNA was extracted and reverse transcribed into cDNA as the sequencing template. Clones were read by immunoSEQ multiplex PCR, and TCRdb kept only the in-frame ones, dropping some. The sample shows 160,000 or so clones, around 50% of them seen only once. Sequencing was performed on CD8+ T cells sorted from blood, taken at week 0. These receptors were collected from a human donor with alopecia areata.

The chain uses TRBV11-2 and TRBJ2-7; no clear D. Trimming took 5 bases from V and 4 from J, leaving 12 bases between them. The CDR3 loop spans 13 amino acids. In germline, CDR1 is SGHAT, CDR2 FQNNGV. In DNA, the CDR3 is TGTGCCAGCAGCCCCCTGGCAGATTACGAGCAGTACTTC. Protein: CASSPLADYEQYF.

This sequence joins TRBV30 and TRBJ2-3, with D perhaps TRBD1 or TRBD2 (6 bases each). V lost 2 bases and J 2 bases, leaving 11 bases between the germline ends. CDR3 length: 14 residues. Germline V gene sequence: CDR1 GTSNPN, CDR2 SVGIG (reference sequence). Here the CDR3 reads CAWSQTGATDTQYF. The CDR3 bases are TGTGCCTGGAGTCAGACGGGGGCCACAGATACGCAGTATTTT. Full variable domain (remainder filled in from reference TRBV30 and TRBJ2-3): SQTIHQWPATLVQPVGSPLSLECTVEGTSNPNLYWYRQAAGRGLQLLFYSVGIGQISSEVPQNLSASRPQDRQFILSSKKLLLSDSGFYLCAWSQTGATDTQYFGPGTRLTVL.

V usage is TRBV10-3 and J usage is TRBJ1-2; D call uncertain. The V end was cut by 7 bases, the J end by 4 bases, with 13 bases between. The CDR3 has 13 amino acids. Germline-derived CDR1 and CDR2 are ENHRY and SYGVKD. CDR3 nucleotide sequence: TGTGCCATCATGGGATCTATCAGCTATGGCTACACCTTC. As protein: CAIMGSISYGYTF.

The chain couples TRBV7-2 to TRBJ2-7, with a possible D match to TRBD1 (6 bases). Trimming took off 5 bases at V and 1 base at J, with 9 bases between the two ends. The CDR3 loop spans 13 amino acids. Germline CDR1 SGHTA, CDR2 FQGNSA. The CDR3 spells CASSGGSSYEQYF. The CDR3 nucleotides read TGTGCCAGCAGCGGGGGCTCTTCCTACGAGCAGTACTTC. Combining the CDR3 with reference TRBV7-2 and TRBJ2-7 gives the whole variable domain GAGVSQSPSNKVTEKGKDVELRCDPISGHTALYWYRQSLGQGLEFLIYFQGNSAPDKSGLPSDRFSAERTGGSVSTLTIQRTQQEDSAVYLCASSGGSSYEQYFGPGTRLTVT.

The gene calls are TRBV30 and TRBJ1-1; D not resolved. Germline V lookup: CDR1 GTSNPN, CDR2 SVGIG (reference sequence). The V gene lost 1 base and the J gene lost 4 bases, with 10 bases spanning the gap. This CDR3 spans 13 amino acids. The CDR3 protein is CAWSGARVTEAFF. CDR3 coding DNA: TGTGCCTGGAGTGGGGCTAGGGTCACTGAAGCTTTCTTT.

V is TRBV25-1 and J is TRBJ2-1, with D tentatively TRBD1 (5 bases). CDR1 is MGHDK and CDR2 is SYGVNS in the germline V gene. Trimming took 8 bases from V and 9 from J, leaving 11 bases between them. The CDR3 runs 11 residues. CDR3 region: CASLSQGEQFF. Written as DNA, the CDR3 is TGTGCCAGCTTATCCCAGGGTGAGCAGTTCTTC.

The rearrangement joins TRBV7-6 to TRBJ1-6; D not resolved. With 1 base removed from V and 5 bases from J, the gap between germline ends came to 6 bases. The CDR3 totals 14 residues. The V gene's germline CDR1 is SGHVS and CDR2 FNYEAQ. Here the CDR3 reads CASSLVPDNSPLHF. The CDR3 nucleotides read TGTGCCAGCAGCTTAGTACCCGATAATTCACCCCTCCACTTT. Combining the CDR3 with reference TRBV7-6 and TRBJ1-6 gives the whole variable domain GAGVSQSPRYKVTKRGQDVALRCDPISGHVSLYWYRQALGQGPEFLTYFNYEAQQDKSGLPNDRFSAERPEGSISTLTIQRTEQRDSAMYRCASSLVPDNSPLHFGNGTRLTVT.

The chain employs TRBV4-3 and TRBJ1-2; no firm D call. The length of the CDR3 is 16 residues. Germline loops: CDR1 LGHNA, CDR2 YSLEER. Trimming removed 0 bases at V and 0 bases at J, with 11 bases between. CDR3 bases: TGCGCCAGCAGCCAAGATCTCTCTGGGGCTAACTATGGCTACACCTTC. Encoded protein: CASSQDLSGANYGYTF.

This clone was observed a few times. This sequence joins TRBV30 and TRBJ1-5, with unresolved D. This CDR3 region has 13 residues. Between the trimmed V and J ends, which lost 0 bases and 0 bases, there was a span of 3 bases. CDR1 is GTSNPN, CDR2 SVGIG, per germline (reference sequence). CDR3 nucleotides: TGTGCCTGGAGTGTACTTAGCAATCAGCCCCAGCATTTT. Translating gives CAWSVLSNQPQHF.

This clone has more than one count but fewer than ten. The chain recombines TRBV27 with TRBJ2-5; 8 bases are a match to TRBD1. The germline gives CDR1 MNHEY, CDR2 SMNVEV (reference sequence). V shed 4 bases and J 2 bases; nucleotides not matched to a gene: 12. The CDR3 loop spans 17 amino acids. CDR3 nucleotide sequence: TGTGCCAGCAGTTGGTCTAGTCAGGACAGGGATCAAGAGACCCAGTACTTC. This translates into CASSWSSQDRDQETQYF.

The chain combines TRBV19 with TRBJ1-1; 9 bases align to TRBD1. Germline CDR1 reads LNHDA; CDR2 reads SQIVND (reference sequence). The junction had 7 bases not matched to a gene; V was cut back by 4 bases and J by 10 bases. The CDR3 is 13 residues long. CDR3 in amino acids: CASSTRDRDRAFF. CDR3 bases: TGTGCCAGTAGTACCCGGGACAGGGATAGAGCTTTCTTT.